Presented here are 9 T cell receptor beta chains from one specimen sequenced in a study of T cell responses to AZD1222 COVID-19 vaccine. The table came from immunoSEQ multiplex PCR; TCRdb's copy has only in-frame clones and leaves some out. The data contain approximately 74,000 clones, 86% of them singletons. Source: peripheral blood, taken on day 0 of AZD1222 vaccination. The receptors were gathered from an adult in good health.

This clone has a handful of counts. The chain combines TRBV7-2 with TRBJ2-1; D unclear. Germline V gene sequence: CDR1 SGHTA, CDR2 FQGNSA. The CDR3 has 13 residues. Trimming took 4 bases from V and 3 from J, leaving 7 bases between them. The chain's CDR3 is CASSYGRYNEQFF. For the CDR3, the DNA is TGTGCCAGCAGCTATGGGCGCTACAATGAGCAGTTCTTC.

The genes are TRBV4-2 and TRBJ2-7, with 8 bases aligning to TRBD1. Unmatched junction bases numbered 10, after V lost 0 bases and J lost 3 bases. The germline gives CDR1 LGHNA, CDR2 YNFKEQ. The CDR3 is 17 residues long. In DNA, the CDR3 is TGTGCCAGCAGCCAAGATCTTGTCGGGACAGGACTCTACGAGCAGTACTTC. This sequence encodes CASSQDLVGTGLYEQYF.

This clone has more than one count but fewer than ten. This chain uses TRBV19 with TRBJ1-5; D remains ambiguous. The CDR3 is made up of 12 amino acids. Trimming cost V 6 bases and J 8 bases, with 11 bases left between them. Germline values: CDR1 LNHDA, CDR2 SQIVND (reference sequence). CDR3 sequence (DNA): TGTGCCAGTAGAGCAACCGAAAAGCCCCAGCATTTT. Translation: CASRATEKPQHF.

The chain joins TRBV3-1 (or the pseudogene TRBV3-2) to TRBJ1-2; D remains unclear. The CDR3 spans 13 residues. Trimming took 4 bases from V and 2 from J, leaving 8 bases between them. Germline V CDR1 and CDR2: LGHDT, YNNKEL (reference sequence). The CDR3 here is CASSLGLNYGYTF. The CDR3 region has the DNA TGTGCCAGCAGCCTCGGACTAAACTATGGCTACACCTTC.

The chain is built from TRBV30 and TRBJ1-2, with 7 bases fitting TRBD1. After removal of 2 bases from V and 8 bases from J, the junction contained 5 bases not matched to a gene. CDR1 is GTSNPN, CDR2 SVGIG, per germline (reference sequence). CDR3 length: 12 residues. CDR3: CAWSPQTGGYTF. The CDR3 DNA reads TGTGCCTGGAGTCCCCAGACAGGGGGCTACACCTTC.

The rearrangement links TRBV3-1 (or the pseudogene TRBV3-2) to TRBJ2-7; tentative D call: TRBD1 (5 bases). Germline V gene data show CDR1 as LGHDT and CDR2 as YNNKEL (reference sequence). Trimming took off 6 bases at V and 3 bases at J, with 9 bases between the two ends. CDR3 length equals 12 residues. As DNA, the CDR3 is TGTGCCAGCAGTCCCGACAGCTACGAGCAGTACTTC. This codes for CASSPDSYEQYF.

The CDR3 spells CASSAASGSFDEQFF. Written as DNA, the CDR3 is TGTGCCAGCAGCGCAGCTAGCGGGAGTTTCGATGAGCAGTTCTTC. The chain has TRBV9 and TRBJ2-1; 10 bases are shared with TRBD2. Germline CDR1 is SGDLS and CDR2 is YYNGEE. The CDR3 consists of 15 residues. With V trimmed by 3 bases and J by 8 bases, 8 bases remained unmatched.

This chain uses TRBV9 with TRBJ2-5; TRBD2 aligns across 13 bases. The V segment lost 0 bases and the J segment 6 bases; nucleotides outside the gene matches: 8. Germline CDR1 SGDLS, CDR2 YYNGEE. CDR3 length equals 17 residues. In DNA form, the CDR3 reads TGTGCCAGCAGCGTAGGGTACAGGGGACTAGCGGGACAGACCCAGTACTTC. Encoded protein: CASSVGYRGLAGQTQYF. The complete variable domain, with remaining parts taken from reference TRBV9 and TRBJ2-5, reads DSGVTQTPKHLITATGQRVTLRCSPRSGDLSVYWYQQSLDQGLQFLIQYYNGEERAKGNILERFSAQQFPDLHSELNLSSLELGDSALYFCASSVGYRGLAGQTQYFGPGTRLLVL.

The V and J genes are TRBV7-2 and TRBJ2-5; 10 bases are a match to TRBD1. The CDR3 is 14 amino acids. Germline lookup yields CDR1 SGHTA and CDR2 FQGNSA. The V and J ends lost 4 bases and 4 bases, in that order; junction bases with no gene match: 3. This chain's CDR3 is CASSSDRGPETQYF. The CDR3 DNA follows: TGTGCCAGCAGCTCAGACAGGGGGCCAGAGACCCAGTACTTC.